Listed below are T cell receptor beta chains from one sample, sequenced in a study of resident and recirculating memory T cells in vitiligo. TCRdb's table, derived via immunoSEQ multiplex PCR, lists solely in-frame clones and lacks some. The sample records tens of thousands of clones, roughly nine tenths being singletons. Input material: blood. Receptor source: a male donor with vitiligo. Both conserved end residues are part of each CDR3. Fields, in order: clone size, J gene, V gene, D gene, CDR3 DNA, CDR3 protein. D genes are given only for firm matches. Size values are once, few and many counts, or a class for expanded clones, and some rows have none.

NA TRBJ2-3 TRBV5-1 TRBD2 TGCGCCAGCAGCTTGGGAGCGGGGGACTTCACAGATACGCAGTATTTT CASSLGAGDFTDTQYF
few TRBJ1-1 TRBV30 TRBD1 TGTGCCTGGAGTGGACAGGGGTTTTCTGAAGCTTTCTTT CAWSGQGFSEAFF
NA TRBJ2-2 TRBV5-1 TRBD2 TGCGCCAGCAGCTCCCAGAATAGCGGGGGGACGAACACCGGGGAGCTGTTTTTT CASSSQNSGGTNTGELFF
NA TRBJ2-1 TRBV7-9 TRBD2 TGTGCCAGCAGCTCCCCCCTCAAGCGGGGCGGGAATGAGCAGTTCTTC CASSSPLKRGGNEQFF
NA TRBJ2-1 TRBV18 TRBD2 TGTGCCAGCTCACCATTGGGCGGGGGAACCTACAATGAGCAGTTCTTC CASSPLGGGTYNEQFF
NA TRBJ1-4 TRBV5-1 NA TGCGCCAGCAGCTTGGGCCCAGGGGAAACTAATGAAAAACTGTTTTTT CASSLGPGETNEKLFF
NA TRBJ1-6 TRBV4-3 NA TGCGCCAGCAGCCAAGATCCTTGGGAGGGGTCACCCCTCCACTTT CASSQDPWEGSPLHF
NA TRBJ2-3 TRBV7-2 TRBD1 TGTGCCAACTCCCGGGACAGGGGGCGAGATACGCAGTATTTT CANSRDRGRDTQYF
NA TRBJ2-2 TRBV28 NA TGTGCCAGCAGTTTTCTCGGGGAGCTGTTTTTT CASSFLGELFF
NA TRBJ2-3 TRBV7-2 NA TGTGCCAGCAGCTGGTCTAGTGGCTCGGGCACAGATACGCAGTATTTT CASSWSSGSGTDTQYF
NA TRBJ2-1 TRBV7-9 TRBD2 TGTGCCAGCAGCTTACCCAACCTCAGCGGGGGGGGTGGCAATGAGCAGTTCTTC CASSLPNLSGGGGNEQFF
NA TRBJ2-7 TRBV30 NA TGTGCCTGGAACGAGGGAACCACCTACGAGCAGTACTTC CAWNEGTTYEQYF
NA TRBJ2-7 TRBV7-9 NA TGTGCCAGCAGCTTAACCGGGGATACCTACGAGCAGTACTTC CASSLTGDTYEQYF
NA TRBJ1-5 TRBV29-1 TRBD1 TGCAGCGCGACGACAGGGGAGGGCAATCAGCCCCAGCATTTT CSATTGEGNQPQHF
NA TRBJ2-3 TRBV2 NA TGTGCCAGCAGTGTGGTGGGGGGGCCAAGCACAGATACGCAGTATTTT CASSVVGGPSTDTQYF
few TRBJ1-6 TRBV6-4 NA TGTGCCAGCAGCGCCCGAAATGATCGGAATTCACCCCTCCACTTT CASSARNDRNSPLHF
NA TRBJ1-1 TRBV2 NA TGTGCCAGCAGCGCGGTTAGACAGACGAACACTGAAGCTTTCTTT CASSAVRQTNTEAFF